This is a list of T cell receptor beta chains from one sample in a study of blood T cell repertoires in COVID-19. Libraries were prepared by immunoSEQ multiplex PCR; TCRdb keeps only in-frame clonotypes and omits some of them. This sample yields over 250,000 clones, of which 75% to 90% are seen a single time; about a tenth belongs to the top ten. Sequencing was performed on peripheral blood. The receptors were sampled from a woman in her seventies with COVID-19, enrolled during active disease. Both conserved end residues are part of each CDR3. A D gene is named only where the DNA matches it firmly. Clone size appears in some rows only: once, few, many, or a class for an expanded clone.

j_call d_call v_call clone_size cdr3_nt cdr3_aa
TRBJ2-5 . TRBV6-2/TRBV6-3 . TGTGCCAGCAGTTACTCGAGACTAGGGGAGACCCAGTACTTC CASSYSRLGETQYF
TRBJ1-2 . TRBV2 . TGTGCCAGCAGTTTCCAGGGAGGTGGCTACACCTTC CASSFQGGGYTF
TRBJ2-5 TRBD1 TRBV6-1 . TGTGCCAGCAGTGAACAGGACAGGGGGTTGGAGACCCAGTACTTC CASSEQDRGLETQYF
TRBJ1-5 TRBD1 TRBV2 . TGTGCCAGCCAGCTCGACAGGGGGCGGCCCCAGCATTTT CASQLDRGRPQHF
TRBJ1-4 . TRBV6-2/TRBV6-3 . TGTGCCAGCAGTCGCAACATACAATCAACTAATGAAAAACTGTTTTTT CASSRNIQSTNEKLFF
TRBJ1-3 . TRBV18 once TGTGCCAGCTCAACCAGTTCAGTAGGAAACACCATATATTTT CASSTSSVGNTIYF
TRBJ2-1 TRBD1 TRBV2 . TGTGCCAGCAGTAAGACCCGCGGGACAGGGGGCGATGAGCAGTTCTTC CASSKTRGTGGDEQFF
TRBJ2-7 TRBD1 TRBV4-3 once TGCGCCAGCAGTTCCGGACAGGGGACATACGAGCAGTACTTC CASSSGQGTYEQYF
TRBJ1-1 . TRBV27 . TGTGCCAGCAGTCCGACGACAAGAAACACTGAAGCTTTCTTT CASSPTTRNTEAFF
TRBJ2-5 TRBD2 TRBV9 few TGTGCCAGCAGCGTACTAGCGGGAGGCCAAGAGACCCAGTACTTC CASSVLAGGQETQYF
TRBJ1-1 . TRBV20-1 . TGCAGGATTAGGAGAGCCACTGAAGCTTTCTTT CRIRRATEAFF
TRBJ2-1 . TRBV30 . TGTGCCTGGAGTAGCGGTATCGGGAATGAGCAGTTCTTC CAWSSGIGNEQFF
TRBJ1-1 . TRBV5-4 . TGTGCCAGCAGCCCAGGCCCCTTGGGCACTGAAGCTTTCTTT CASSPGPLGTEAFF
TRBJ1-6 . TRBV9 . TGTGCCAGCAGCGGGGGCCGCAGGAGCTCCTATAATTCACCCCTCCACTTT CASSGGRRSSYNSPLHF
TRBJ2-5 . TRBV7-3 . TGTGCCAGCAGTCTAAGTGGGGAACTAGGGACCCAGTACTTC CASSLSGELGTQYF
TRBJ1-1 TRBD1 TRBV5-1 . TGCGCCAGCAGCCTGACAGGGGGGACTGAAGCTTTCTTT CASSLTGGTEAFF
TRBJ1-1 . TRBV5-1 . TGCGCCAGCAGCTTGCCCTCGAGGAACACTGAAGCTTTCTTT CASSLPSRNTEAFF
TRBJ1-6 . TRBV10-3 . TGTGCCATCAGTGTAGGACTAGATAAACCCCTCCACTTT CAISVGLDKPLHF
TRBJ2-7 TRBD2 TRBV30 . TGTGCCTGGAGTGTATTCTTAGGGAGCGGGGCCTACGAGCAGTACTTC CAWSVFLGSGAYEQYF
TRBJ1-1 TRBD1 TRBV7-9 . TGTGCCAGCAGCTCAATTACAGGGGGCGACACTGAAGCTTTCTTT CASSSITGGDTEAFF
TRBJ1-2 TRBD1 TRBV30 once TGTGCCTGGAGTCTCGGTTGGGACGCGGACAGGGGGCTATCTGCTGGCTACACCTTC CAWSLGWDADRGLSAGYTF
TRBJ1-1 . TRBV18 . TGTGCCAGCTCACCAGCAGGGATCACTGAAGCTTTCTTT CASSPAGITEAFF
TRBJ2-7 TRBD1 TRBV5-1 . TGCGCCAGCAGCCCAGGGACAGGGGGGATCGAGCAGTACTTC CASSPGTGGIEQYF
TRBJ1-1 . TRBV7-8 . TGTGCCAGCAGCTTAGGGCAGGGGAACACTGAAGCTTTCTTT CASSLGQGNTEAFF
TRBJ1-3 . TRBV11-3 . TGTGCCAGCAGCTTAAGAGACACCATATATTTT CASSLRDTIYF
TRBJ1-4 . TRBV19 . TGTGCCAGTAGTATGTTCGGTGAAAAACTGTTTTTT CASSMFGEKLFF
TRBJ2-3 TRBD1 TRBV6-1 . TGTGCCAGCAGTGAATCTCGGACAGGGGGCGTAGATACGCAGTATTTT CASSESRTGGVDTQYF
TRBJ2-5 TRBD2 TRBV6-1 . TGTGCCAGCAGTGAAGCTCTAGCGGGAGTGCAGACCCAGTACTTC CASSEALAGVQTQYF
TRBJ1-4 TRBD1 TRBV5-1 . TGCGCCAGCAGCGATCGGACAGGGACCTCAACTAATGAAAAACTGTTTTTT CASSDRTGTSTNEKLFF
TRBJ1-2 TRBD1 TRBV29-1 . TGCAGCGCCCACGAAAGGACAGGGGGCTATGGCTACACCTTC CSAHERTGGYGYTF
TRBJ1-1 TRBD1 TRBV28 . TGTGCCAGCAGACAGGGGGTTTGGACTGAAGCTTTCTTT CASRQGVWTEAFF
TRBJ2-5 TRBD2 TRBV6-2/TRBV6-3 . TGTGCCAGCAGCGCCCGACTAGCGGGGGCGGAGACCCAGTACTTC CASSARLAGAETQYF
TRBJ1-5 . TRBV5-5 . TGTGCCAGCTCACGACAGCGTGGCAATCAGCCCCAGCATTTT CASSRQRGNQPQHF
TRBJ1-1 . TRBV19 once TGTGCCAGTAGTACCTTGGGACAAATCTACACTGAAGCTTTCTTT CASSTLGQIYTEAFF
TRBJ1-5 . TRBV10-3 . TGTGCCATCAGTGAGTCTGAGGGGGTTCAGCCCCAGCATTTT CAISESEGVQPQHF
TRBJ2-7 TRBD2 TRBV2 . TGTGCCAGCAGTCGGATTGGGATCCTAGCGGGAAACTACGAGCAGTACTTC CASSRIGILAGNYEQYF
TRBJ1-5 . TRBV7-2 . TGTGCCAGCAGCTTACAACAGGGTAGCAATCAGCCCCAGCATTTT CASSLQQGSNQPQHF
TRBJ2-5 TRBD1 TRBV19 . TGTGCCAGTAGTGTCGGACAGGGGGCCTTTGCCCAGTACTTC CASSVGQGAFAQYF
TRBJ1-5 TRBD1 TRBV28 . TGTGCCAGCAGCATGTCGCCCGGGACAGATCAGCCCCAGCATTTT CASSMSPGTDQPQHF
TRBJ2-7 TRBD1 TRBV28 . TGTGCCAGCAGCCGGACAGGGACGGGCTACGAGCAGTACTTC CASSRTGTGYEQYF
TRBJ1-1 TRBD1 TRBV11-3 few TGTGCCAGCAGCCCCCAGCAGGGGGAGAACACTGAAGCTTTCTTT CASSPQQGENTEAFF
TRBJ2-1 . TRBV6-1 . TGTGCCAGCAGTGAAGTGGGGGGCTACAATGAGCAGTTCTTC CASSEVGGYNEQFF
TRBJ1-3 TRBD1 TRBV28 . TGTGCCAGCAGTTTATGGGGACAGGCGAGGGGAAACACCATATATTTT CASSLWGQARGNTIYF
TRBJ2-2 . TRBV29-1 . TGCAGCGTTGCCGAACCCCCAGGAGAACACCGGGGAGCTGTTTTT CSVAEPPGEHRGAVF
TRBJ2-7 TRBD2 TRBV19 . TGTGCCAGTAGTATAGGTAGCGGGAGGGGAAGAACTCACTACGAGCAGTACTTC CASSIGSGRGRTHYEQYF
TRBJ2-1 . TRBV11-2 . TGTGCCAGCAGCCCTGGACACCCCGGTGGTGAGCAGTTCTTC CASSPGHPGGEQFF
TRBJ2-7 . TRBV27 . TGTGCCAGCAGTTTATCAAGGTCCGGGATCTACGAGCAGTACTTC CASSLSRSGIYEQYF
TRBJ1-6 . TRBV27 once TGTGCCAGCAGGCCAGGCCGGACAAACTATAATTCACCCCTCCACTTT CASRPGRTNYNSPLHF
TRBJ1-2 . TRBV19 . TGTGCCAGTAGTAGGGGGCGTGATGGCTACACCTTC CASSRGRDGYTF
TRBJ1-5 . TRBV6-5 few TGTGCCAGCAGACAGGGCCATAGCAATCAGCCCCAGCATTTT CASRQGHSNQPQHF
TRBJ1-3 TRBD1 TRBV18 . TGTGCCAGCTCACCCCTGGACAGGGGGTATGGAAACACCATATATTTT CASSPLDRGYGNTIYF
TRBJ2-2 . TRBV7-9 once TGTGCCAGCAGCCCCCCAATAGAGAACACCGGGGAGCTGTTTTTT CASSPPIENTGELFF